Listed below are T cell receptor beta chains from one sample, sequenced in a study of early T cells in non-severe SARS-CoV-2 infection. TCRdb independently ran MiXCR on the 5' RACE reads; one entry per CDR3 protein. This sample yields tens of thousands of distinct CDR3 sequences, of which 13% are seen a single time; more than 8.5% belongs to the top ten. Sequenced material: whole blood. All receptors derive from an adult who was a healthcare worker with PCR-confirmed SARS-CoV-2 infection or an uninfected control (not recorded which). CDR3s include the opening cysteine and the closing phenylalanine or tryptophan. Fields, in order: clone size, D gene, V gene, J gene, CDR3 protein, CDR3 DNA. The D gene is left open where the match is weak. Clone sizes are given selectively: once, few, many, or a class where the clone is expanded.

clone_size: few; d_call: .; v_call: TRBV20-1; j_call: TRBJ2-1; cdr3_aa: CSATRGSFEGEQFF; cdr3_nt: TGCAGTGCTACCCGAGGCAGTTTCGAGGGGGAGCAGTTCTTC
clone_size: once; d_call: TRBD2; v_call: TRBV7-3; j_call: TRBJ2-1; cdr3_aa: CASSRTSGVPSYNEQFF; cdr3_nt: TGTGCCAGCAGCAGAACCAGCGGGGTCCCTTCCTACAATGAGCAGTTCTTC
clone_size: many; d_call: TRBD2; v_call: TRBV20-1; j_call: TRBJ2-3; cdr3_aa: CSARDRREGPTDTQYF; cdr3_nt: TGCAGTGCTAGAGATCGGCGGGAGGGCCCGACAGATACGCAGTATTTT
clone_size: few; d_call: .; v_call: TRBV29-1; j_call: TRBJ1-2; cdr3_aa: CSVLGRDPYGYTF; cdr3_nt: TGCAGCGTTTTGGGACGGGATCCTTATGGCTACACCTTC
clone_size: many; d_call: .; v_call: TRBV20-1; j_call: TRBJ1-6; cdr3_aa: CSAASTTQGERPLHF; cdr3_nt: TGCAGTGCAGCGTCTACCACGCAGGGTGAAAGGCCCCTCCACTTT
clone_size: many; d_call: .; v_call: TRBV10-2; j_call: TRBJ1-4; cdr3_aa: CASSLSTVRTNEKLFF; cdr3_nt: TGCGCCAGCTCTCTTTCGACGGTGAGAACTAATGAAAAACTGTTTTTT
clone_size: few; d_call: TRBD1; v_call: TRBV27; j_call: TRBJ1-1; cdr3_aa: CASSFRTGGANFMNTEAFF; cdr3_nt: TGTGCCAGCAGTTTCCGGACAGGGGGCGCGAATTTCATGAACACTGAAGCTTTCTTT
clone_size: many; d_call: .; v_call: TRBV15; j_call: TRBJ1-1; cdr3_aa: CATSTGEGLNTEAFF; cdr3_nt: TGTGCCACCAGCACAGGGGAAGGGTTGAACACTGAAGCTTTCTTT
clone_size: many; d_call: .; v_call: TRBV6-5; j_call: TRBJ1-4; cdr3_aa: CASSGLGRANEKLFF; cdr3_nt: TGTGCCAGCAGTGGGCTGGGGAGGGCTAATGAAAAACTGTTTTTT
clone_size: .; d_call: .; v_call: TRBV18; j_call: TRBJ2-5; cdr3_aa: CASSPPGETQYF; cdr3_nt: TGTGCCAGCTCACCACCGGGAGAGACCCAGTACTTC
clone_size: few; d_call: .; v_call: TRBV24-1; j_call: TRBJ2-1; cdr3_aa: CATSERGVSSYNEQFF; cdr3_nt: TGTGCCACCAGTGAGAGGGGCGTTAGTTCCTACAATGAGCAGTTCTTC
clone_size: .; d_call: .; v_call: TRBV5-1; j_call: TRBJ2-3; cdr3_aa: CASSLGPQLAARTDTQYF; cdr3_nt: TGCGCCAGCAGCTTGGGTCCCCAACTAGCAGCTCGTACAGATACGCAGTATTTT
clone_size: many; d_call: .; v_call: TRBV20-1; j_call: TRBJ2-5; cdr3_aa: CSARVAEKTTKETQYF; cdr3_nt: TGCAGTGCTAGGGTGGCGGAAAAGACAACCAAAGAGACCCAGTACTTC
clone_size: many; d_call: .; v_call: TRBV12-3/TRBV12-4; j_call: TRBJ1-6; cdr3_aa: CASGVGNSPLHF; cdr3_nt: TGTGCCAGCGGAGTAGGGAATTCACCCCTCCACTTT
clone_size: few; d_call: .; v_call: TRBV20-1; j_call: TRBJ2-1; cdr3_aa: CSARDSPYNEQFF; cdr3_nt: TGCAGTGCTAGGGACTCCCCCTACAATGAGCAGTTCTTC
clone_size: .; d_call: .; v_call: TRBV7-2; j_call: TRBJ1-1; cdr3_aa: CASSLAGVGTNTEAFF; cdr3_nt: TGTGCCAGCAGCTTAGCGGGGGTTGGGACGAACACTGAAGCTTTCTTT
clone_size: .; d_call: .; v_call: TRBV2; j_call: TRBJ2-5; cdr3_aa: CASSEMGHVWVQETQYF; cdr3_nt: TGTGCCAGCAGTGAAATGGGACACGTGTGGGTCCAAGAGACCCAGTACTTC
clone_size: few; d_call: .; v_call: TRBV29-1; j_call: TRBJ2-3; cdr3_aa: CSVRPHSRTADTQYF; cdr3_nt: TGCAGCGTTAGGCCCCATAGCCGGACTGCAGATACGCAGTATTTT
clone_size: few; d_call: .; v_call: TRBV28; j_call: TRBJ2-1; cdr3_aa: CASSLSVEQFF; cdr3_nt: TGTGCCAGCAGTTTGTCTGTTGAGCAGTTCTTC
clone_size: .; d_call: .; v_call: TRBV19; j_call: TRBJ2-1; cdr3_aa: CASSITRYNEQFF; cdr3_nt: TGTGCCAGTAGTATCACCCGCTACAATGAGCAGTTCTTC
clone_size: .; d_call: .; v_call: TRBV7-8; j_call: TRBJ2-2; cdr3_aa: CASSTDARAGELFF; cdr3_nt: TGTGCCAGCAGCACCGACGCTCGGGCCGGGGAGCTGTTTTTT
clone_size: many; d_call: .; v_call: TRBV29-1; j_call: TRBJ2-2; cdr3_aa: CSVQLWGPGELFF; cdr3_nt: TGCAGCGTTCAGCTTTGGGGGCCCGGGGAGCTGTTTTTT
clone_size: many; d_call: TRBD1; v_call: TRBV6-5; j_call: TRBJ1-6; cdr3_aa: CASSYDRGLSPLHF; cdr3_nt: TGTGCCAGCAGTTATGACAGGGGGCTTTCACCCCTCCACTTT
clone_size: few; d_call: TRBD2; v_call: TRBV11-2; j_call: TRBJ2-3; cdr3_aa: CASSLLAGTSGPTDTQYF; cdr3_nt: TGTGCCAGCAGCCTCCTAGCCGGGACTAGCGGCCCCACAGATACGCAGTATTTT
clone_size: many; d_call: .; v_call: TRBV6-5; j_call: TRBJ1-6; cdr3_aa: CASSYSPSNSPLHF; cdr3_nt: TGTGCCAGCAGTTACTCGCCAAGTAATTCACCCCTCCACTTT
clone_size: few; d_call: .; v_call: TRBV29-1; j_call: TRBJ1-4; cdr3_aa: CSVQGNDEKLFF; cdr3_nt: TGCAGCGTTCAGGGGAATGATGAAAAACTGTTTTTT
clone_size: few; d_call: .; v_call: TRBV30; j_call: TRBJ1-1; cdr3_aa: CAWSDQSNTEAFF; cdr3_nt: TGTGCCTGGAGTGACCAATCGAACACTGAAGCTTTCTTT
clone_size: .; d_call: TRBD2; v_call: TRBV20-1; j_call: TRBJ2-1; cdr3_aa: CSAYTSDAAYNEQFF; cdr3_nt: TGCAGTGCTTACACTAGCGACGCGGCCTACAATGAGCAGTTCTTC
clone_size: many; d_call: .; v_call: TRBV12-3/TRBV12-4; j_call: TRBJ1-4; cdr3_aa: CASSPTGNEKLFF; cdr3_nt: TGTGCCAGCAGCCCTACAGGGAATGAAAAACTGTTTTTT
clone_size: .; d_call: TRBD1; v_call: TRBV5-1; j_call: TRBJ2-7; cdr3_aa: CASRPGTAYEQYF; cdr3_nt: TGCGCCAGCAGACCTGGGACAGCCTACGAGCAGTACTTC
clone_size: few; d_call: .; v_call: TRBV30; j_call: TRBJ1-1; cdr3_aa: CAWGNTEAFF; cdr3_nt: TGTGCCTGGGGGAACACTGAAGCTTTCTTT
clone_size: many; d_call: .; v_call: TRBV3-1; j_call: TRBJ2-1; cdr3_aa: CASSQVRPPGEQFF; cdr3_nt: TGTGCCAGCAGCCAAGTCCGACCCCCAGGTGAGCAGTTCTTC
clone_size: .; d_call: .; v_call: TRBV7-6; j_call: TRBJ1-3; cdr3_aa: CASSLAGGGNTIYF; cdr3_nt: TGTGCCAGCAGCTTAGCAGGGGGTGGAAACACCATATATTTT
clone_size: few; d_call: .; v_call: TRBV7-9; j_call: TRBJ2-7; cdr3_aa: CASSLADSSYEQYF; cdr3_nt: TGTGCCAGCAGCTTGGCGGATTCCTCCTACGAGCAGTACTTC
clone_size: many; d_call: .; v_call: TRBV10-3; j_call: TRBJ1-5; cdr3_aa: CAISESITPREQPQHF; cdr3_nt: TGTGCCATCAGTGAGTCGATCACCCCACGCGAACAGCCCCAGCATTTT
clone_size: .; d_call: .; v_call: TRBV10-3; j_call: TRBJ2-7; cdr3_aa: CAISETEYSYEQYF; cdr3_nt: TGTGCCATCAGTGAGACAGAATACTCCTACGAGCAGTACTTC
clone_size: many; d_call: TRBD1; v_call: TRBV2; j_call: TRBJ2-5; cdr3_aa: CASSMDRASLQETQYF; cdr3_nt: TGTGCCAGCAGCATGGACAGGGCCTCTCTCCAAGAGACCCAGTACTTC
clone_size: many; d_call: .; v_call: TRBV5-1; j_call: TRBJ1-1; cdr3_aa: CASSASYRTTEAFF; cdr3_nt: TGCGCCAGCAGCGCGAGCTACAGGACCACTGAAGCTTTCTTT